This TCR beta chain came from a study of preoperative IRX-2 immunotherapy in early breast cancer. V was pared by 6 bases and J by 5 bases, with 25 bases between. CDR1 MNHGY and CDR2 SAAAGT come from the germline V gene. The CDR3 contains 17 residues. In this sample, this clone turned up a few times. Assay used: immunoSEQ multiplex PCR; TCRdb lists only in-frame clones, some missing. The repertoire holds about 11,000 clones, with 80% as singletons. The treatment denotes: preoperative locoregional IRX-2 cytokine immunotherapy. Patients received preoperative, locoregional IRX-2 cytokine immunotherapy in a phase Ib study.

Specimen: lymph node tissue, collected before IRX-2 immunotherapy. The rearrangement uses TRBV6-8 and TRBJ1-1; weak D call: TRBD1 (5 bases). This receptor was identified in a human donor with breast cancer. In DNA, the CDR3 is TGTGCCAGCAGGGGCTTCGTTGGGGACGGACCCGATACTGAAGCTTTCTTT. It codes for CASRGFVGDGPDTEAFF.